The clone carrying this T cell receptor (beta chain) was seen a handful of times. The antigen is undetermined. The authors obtained over 95% purity in all sorted populations. This sample stems from a study of beta chain features in type 1 diabetes. Study as a whole: Examination covered around 110 million sorted cells spanning all samples. General study points: Patients with type 1 diabetes showed fewer VDJ junction insertions and more deletions. For Type 1 diabetes patients, all four CD4+ subsets carried TCRB CDR3s that were moderately but significantly shorter.

Sequencing targeted expressed TCRB transcripts, as all isolated RNA had been reverse transcribed. The data were produced by immunoSEQ multiplex PCR, yet TCRdb's version contains in-frame clones alone and is incomplete. This table holds 400,000 or so clones, around 13% found once. Trimming took 3 bases from V and 6 from J, leaving 16 bases between them. From germline, CDR1 is SGDLS and CDR2 YYNGEE. The CDR3 consists of 15 residues. The clonotype originates from a woman aged 18-29 years with type 1 diabetes. Sequencing used naive CD4+ T cells from blood. The genes are TRBV9 and TRBJ2-1, with D possibly matching TRBD2 (6 bases). The CDR3 sequence: CASSARDSPPNEQFF. The CDR3 DNA reads TGTGCCAGCAGCGCCCGGGACTCTCCCCCCAATGAGCAGTTCTTC.